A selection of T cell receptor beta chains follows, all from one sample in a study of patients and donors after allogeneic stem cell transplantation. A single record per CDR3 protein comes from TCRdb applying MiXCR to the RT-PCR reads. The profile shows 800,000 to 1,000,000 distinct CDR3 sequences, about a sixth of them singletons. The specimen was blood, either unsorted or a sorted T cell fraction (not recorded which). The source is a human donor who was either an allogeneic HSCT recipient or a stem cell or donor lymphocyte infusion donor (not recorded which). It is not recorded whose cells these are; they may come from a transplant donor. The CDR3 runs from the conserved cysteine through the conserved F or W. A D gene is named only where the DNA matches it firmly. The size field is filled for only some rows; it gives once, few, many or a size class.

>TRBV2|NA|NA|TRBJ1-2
CASSNAGPLYWYTF
TGTGCCAGCAGTAACGCAGGCCCCCTCTATTGGTACACCTTC
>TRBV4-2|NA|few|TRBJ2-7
CASSPSGSPYEQYF
TGTGCCAGCAGCCCCTCTGGGTCCCCCTACGAGCAGTACTTC
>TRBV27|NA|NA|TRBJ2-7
CASSLRSHPLEQYF
TGTGCCAGCAGTTTACGTTCCCACCCCCTCGAGCAGTACTTC
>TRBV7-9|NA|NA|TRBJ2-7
CASSLKAVSSYEQYF
TGTGCCAGCAGCTTAAAAGCGGTGAGCTCCTACGAGCAGTACTTC
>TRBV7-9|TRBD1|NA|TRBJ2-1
CASNPKGQGIDEQFF
TGTGCCAGCAACCCTAAGGGACAGGGTATAGATGAGCAGTTCTTC
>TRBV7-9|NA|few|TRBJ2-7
CASSPWDGDEQYF
TGTGCCAGCAGCCCATGGGACGGGGACGAGCAGTACTTC
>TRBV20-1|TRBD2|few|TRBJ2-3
CSAETSGRGVGTQYF
TGCAGTGCTGAGACTAGCGGGAGAGGAGTGGGTACGCAGTATTTT
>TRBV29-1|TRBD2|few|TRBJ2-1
CSVERREGLGEQFF
TGCAGCGTTGAACGGCGGGAGGGCCTGGGTGAGCAGTTCTTC
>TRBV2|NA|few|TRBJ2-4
CASSVSGYENIQYF
TGTGCCAGCAGTGTTTCGGGATATGAAAACATTCAGTACTTC
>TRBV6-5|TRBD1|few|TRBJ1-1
CASSYPRTGTSSGTEAFF
TGTGCCAGCAGTTACCCTAGGACAGGGACATCTTCGGGAACTGAAGCTTTCTTT
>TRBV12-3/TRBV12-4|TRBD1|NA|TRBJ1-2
CASSLIQGGFYGYTF
TGTGCCAGCAGCCTTATACAGGGGGGGTTCTATGGCTACACCTTC
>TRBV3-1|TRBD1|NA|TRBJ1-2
CASSQGGTGSRGYTF
TGTGCCAGCAGCCAAGGCGGGACAGGGTCCCGTGGCTACACCTTC
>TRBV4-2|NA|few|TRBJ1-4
CASSHPGDINEKLFF
TGTGCCAGCAGCCACCCAGGGGATATAAATGAAAAACTGTTTTTT
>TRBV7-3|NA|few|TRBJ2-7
CASSPGGQPYEQYF
TGTGCCAGCAGCCCGGGGGGACAGCCCTACGAGCAGTACTTC
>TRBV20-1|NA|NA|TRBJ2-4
CSARDGTAKNIQYF
TGCAGTGCTAGAGACGGGACCGCCAAAAACATTCAGTACTTC
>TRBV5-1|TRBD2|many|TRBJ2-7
CASSPGTSVYEQYF
TGCGCCAGCAGTCCCGGGACTAGCGTCTACGAGCAGTACTTC
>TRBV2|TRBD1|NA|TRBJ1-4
CASSSSGGETNEKLFF
TGTGCCAGCAGTTCCTCAGGGGGTGAAACTAATGAAAAACTGTTTTTT
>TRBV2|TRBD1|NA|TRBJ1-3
CASSVRGSGNTIYF
TGTGCCAGCAGCGTCAGGGGGTCTGGAAACACCATATATTTT
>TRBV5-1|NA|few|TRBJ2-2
CASSLEGRPQGTGELFF
TGCGCCAGCAGCTTGGAAGGACGGCCCCAAGGCACCGGGGAGCTGTTTTTT
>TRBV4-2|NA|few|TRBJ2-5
CASSQVGNQETQYF
TGTGCCAGCAGCCAAGTTGGGAACCAAGAGACCCAGTACTTC
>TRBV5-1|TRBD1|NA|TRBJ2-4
CASSLGSTDRGRGVIQYF
TGCGCCAGCAGCTTGGGGTCCACAGACAGGGGGCGTGGAGTCATTCAGTACTTC
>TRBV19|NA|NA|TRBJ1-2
CASSMGTGGYTF
TGTGCCAGTAGTATGGGGACGGGCGGCTACACCTTC
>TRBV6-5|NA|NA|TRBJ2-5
CASSSLGGEGIETQYF
TGTGCCAGCAGTTCGTTGGGGGGAGAGGGGATAGAGACCCAGTACTTC
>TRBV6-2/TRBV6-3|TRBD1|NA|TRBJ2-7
CASSYSRTGISYEQYF
TGTGCCAGCAGTTATTCCCGGACAGGGATCTCCTACGAGCAGTACTTC
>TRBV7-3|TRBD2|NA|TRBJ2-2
CASSSVPGTSGPHGTGELFF
TGTGCCAGCAGCTCGGTTCCCGGGACTAGCGGACCTCATGGCACCGGGGAGCTGTTTTTT
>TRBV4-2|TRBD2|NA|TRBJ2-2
CASSQVIIKTSGSDTGELFF
TGTGCCAGCAGCCAAGTTATTATTAAGACTAGCGGGAGTGACACCGGGGAGCTGTTTTTT
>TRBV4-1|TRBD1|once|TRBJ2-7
CASSQGQGWVEQYF
TGCGCCAGCAGCCAGGGACAGGGGTGGGTCGAGCAGTACTTC
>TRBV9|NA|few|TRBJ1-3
CASSDTGNTIYF
TGTGCCAGCAGCGACACTGGAAACACCATATATTTT
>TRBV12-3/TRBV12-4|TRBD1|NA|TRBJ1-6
CASSDTTGRNSPLHF
TGTGCCAGTAGTGATACGACAGGGCGTAATTCACCCCTCCACTTT
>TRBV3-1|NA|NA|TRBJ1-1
CASSQPRRSGTEAFF
TGTGCCAGCAGCCAACCTAGGAGGAGTGGGACTGAAGCTTTCTTT
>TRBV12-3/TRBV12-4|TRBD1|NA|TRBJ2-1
CASSLETGMSYNEQFF
TGTGCCAGCAGTTTAGAGACAGGGATGTCCTACAATGAGCAGTTCTTC
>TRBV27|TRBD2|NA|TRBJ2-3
CASSFRGTSGKVTDTQYF
TGTGCCAGCAGTTTTCGAGGGACTAGCGGGAAGGTTACAGATACGCAGTATTTT
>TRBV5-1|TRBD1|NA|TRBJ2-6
CASSLSRGLSGANVLTF
TGCGCCAGCAGCTTGTCCAGGGGGCTTTCTGGGGCCAACGTCCTGACTTTC
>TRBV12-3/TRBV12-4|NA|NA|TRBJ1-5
CASSLIPGQREAQHF
TGTGCCAGCAGTTTGATCCCCGGGCAAAGGGAGGCCCAGCATTTT
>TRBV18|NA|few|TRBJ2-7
CASSPRASSYEQYF
TGTGCCAGCTCACCACGGGCATCCTCCTACGAGCAGTACTTC
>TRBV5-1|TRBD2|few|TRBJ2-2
CASSSLSLAGGVAGELFF
TGCGCCAGCAGCTCACTTTCTCTAGCGGGGGGCGTCGCCGGGGAGCTGTTTTTT
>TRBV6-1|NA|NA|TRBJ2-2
CASRQPSRPTGELFF
TGTGCCAGCAGACAACCCTCTAGGCCCACCGGGGAGCTGTTTTTT
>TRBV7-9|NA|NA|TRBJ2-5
CASSSGPSGAWESQYF
TGTGCCAGCAGCTCAGGACCCTCAGGGGCGTGGGAGTCCCAGTACTTC
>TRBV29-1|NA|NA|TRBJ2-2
CSVVLPTGELFF
TGCAGCGTTGTATTACCCACCGGGGAGCTGTTTTTT
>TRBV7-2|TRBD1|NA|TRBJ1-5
CASSSGTGRDQPQHF
TGTGCCAGCAGCTCGGGGACAGGGAGGGATCAGCCCCAGCATTTT
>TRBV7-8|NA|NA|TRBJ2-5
CASSLLRLETQYF
TGTGCCAGCAGCCTCCTGCGCCTGGAGACCCAGTACTTC